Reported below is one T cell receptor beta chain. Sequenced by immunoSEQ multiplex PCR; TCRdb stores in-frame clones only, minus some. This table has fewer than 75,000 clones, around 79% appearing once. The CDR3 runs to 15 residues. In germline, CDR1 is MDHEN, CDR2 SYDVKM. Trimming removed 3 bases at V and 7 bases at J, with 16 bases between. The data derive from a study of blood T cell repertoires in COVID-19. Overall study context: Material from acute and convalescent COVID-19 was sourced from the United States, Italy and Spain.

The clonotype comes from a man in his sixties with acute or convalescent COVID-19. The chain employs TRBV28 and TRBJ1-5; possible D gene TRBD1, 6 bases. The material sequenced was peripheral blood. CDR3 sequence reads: CASSFRAGVNQPQHF. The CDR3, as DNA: TGTGCCAGCAGTTTTAGGGCAGGGGTTAACCAGCCCCAGCATTTT.